This TCR beta chain was captured in a study of regulatory T cells in long-lasting Graves disease. The CDR3 has 16 amino acids. The V gene lost 0 bases and the J gene lost 2 bases, with 13 bases spanning the gap. The germline gives CDR1 SGHRS, CDR2 YFSETQ. The time point denotes: newly diagnosed GD, antithyroid drugs for less than 3 months. There was RNA extracted from PBMCs, and the TCR library was made from it. To make TCR beta libraries, researchers used iRepertoire HTBI primers and Arm-PCR of CDR3 regions. TCRdb passed the multiplex PCR reads through MiXCR, listing each CDR3 protein once. The sample gives about 470,000 distinct CDR3 sequences, 15% of which show up once; 16% is in the top ten. The same sample was also studied in work on T cells in Graves' hyperthyroidism and ophthalmopathy.

The sequence came from a woman in her twenties or thirties with Graves disease. The source material was peripheral blood mononuclear cells (PBMCs), sampled at new diagnosis, from a patient treated with antithyroid drugs. The chain employs TRBV5-1 and TRBJ2-3; D is unresolved. The CDR3 is CASSLGTAVLTDTQYF. The CDR3 nucleotides are TGCGCCAGCAGCTTGGGTACTGCGGTCCTCACAGATACGCAGTATTTT.